This TCR beta chain was obtained from a study of T-cell memory formation after mild COVID-19. Study-level results: Whether second-wave clones peaking at day 37 were SARS-CoV-2 specific went unconfirmed. Contracting CD4+ clones were located mainly in CM and EM, and CD8+ clones in EMRA. Later expanders leaned toward CD4+, whereas clones contracting from day 15 to 85 were balanced CD4/CD8.

MiXCR, run by TCRdb on the 5' RACE reads, gives a single entry per CDR3 protein. The data show about 600,000 distinct CDR3 sequences, less than 25% seen once. V was trimmed by 11 bases and J by 6 bases, leaving 19 bases between them. This CDR3 is 13 amino acids long. CDR1 SGHTA and CDR2 FQGNSA come from the germline V gene. This clonotype was observed a handful of times. Its antigen is not known. The TCR sequence derives from an adult woman who had mild COVID-19 (a few samples of this study predate the infection). Cell type and time point are not known. Sequencing used PBMCs or a T cell subset sorted from them (not recorded which). This rearrangement joins TRBV7-2 to TRBJ1-2, with D possibly matching TRBD1 (6 bases). This CDR3 is CASGRDTDDGYTF. The CDR3 DNA reads TGTGCCTCCGGACGGGACACCGACGATGGCTACACCTTC. The variable domain in full, with the rest retrieved from reference TRBV7-2 and TRBJ1-2, is GAGVSQSPSNKVTEKGKDVELRCDPISGHTALYWYRQSLGQGLEFLIYFQGNSAPDKSGLPSDRFSAERTGGSVSTLTIQRTQQEDSAVYLCASGRDTDDGYTFGSGTRLTVV.